This TCR beta chain was identified in a study of PD-L1 blockade in urothelial cancer. Study-level findings and limits: Expansion of tumor-associated blood clones at 3 weeks was greater in durable-benefit patients. Better progression-free and overall survival followed lower pretreatment blood clonality.

This clone has just one count. Antigen unknown. Repertoires were generated with immunoSEQ multiplex PCR, while TCRdb's copy carries only in-frame clones and drops some. The data contain roughly 110,000 clones, around 93% of them singletons. Trimming left V 4 bases short and J 7 bases short, with 21 bases between. CDR1 and CDR2 (germline): SGHNT, YYREEE (reference sequence). This CDR3 comprises 15 residues. The time point here: peripheral blood 6 weeks after treatment start. The chain couples TRBV5-4 to TRBJ2-7; possible D gene TRBD2, 6 bases. This clonotype was obtained from a man aged 60 to 75 with urothelial cancer. This sample comprised PBMCs, obtained around atezolizumab (anti-PD-L1) treatment. CDR3 DNA: TGTGCCAGCAGCCAGAGGCGGGACCTTACTCGAGAGCAGTACTTC. As protein: CASSQRRDLTREQYF.